The 28 T cell receptor beta chains reported below all come from one sample, sequenced in a study of T cell changes during pregnancy in multiple sclerosis. Clones were sequenced by immunoSEQ multiplex PCR, and TCRdb holds only the in-frame ones, with some missing. The sample carries around 70,000 clones, 80% to 95% recorded once. The input for sequencing was peripheral blood, taken before pregnancy. The receptors originated from a female donor with multiple sclerosis, enrolled in a pregnancy study.

The chain carries TRBV4-3 and TRBJ2-7, with D possibly being TRBD2 (5 bases). This CDR3 is built from 14 residues. The V end lost 4 bases, the J end lost 0 bases, and 10 bases lay between the germline ends. Per the germline V gene, CDR1 is LGHNA and CDR2 is YSLEER. The chain's CDR3 is CASSPGWDSYEQYF. CDR3 coding DNA: TGCGCCAGCAGCCCGGGGTGGGACTCCTACGAGCAGTACTTC.

This chain joins TRBV19 and TRBJ2-5, with D perhaps TRBD2 (6 bases). V lost 6 bases and J lost 5, with 16 bases in between. Germline CDR1 LNHDA, CDR2 SQIVND (reference sequence). This CDR3 is 14 amino acids long. CDR3 nucleotides: TGTGCCAGTAGCACTGGGGGAGGAGCGGAGACCCAGTACTTC. Protein product: CASSTGGGAETQYF.

The chain recombines TRBV5-1 with TRBJ2-5; 7 positions agree with TRBD2. The DNA end is more similar to TRBJ2-7, so the J call may be wrong. Per the germline V gene, CDR1 is SGHRS and CDR2 is YFSETQ. The CDR3 runs 14 residues. CDR3 region: CASSLGEGSYEQYF. CDR3 nucleotide sequence: TGCGCCAGCAGCTTGGGGGAGGGCTCCTACGAGCAGTACTTC.

J is TRBJ2-2 and V is TRBV29-1, with TRBD2 matching over 8 bases. J lost 5 bases, V lost 7 bases, and 6 bases had no gene match. This CDR3 has 13 amino acids. Germline V lookup: CDR1 SQVTM, CDR2 ANQGSEA. The CDR3 bases are TGCAGCGCTCGACCGGGAGGGACCGGGGAGCTGTTTTTT. Translated: CSARPGGTGELFF.

This chain connects TRBV19 to TRBJ2-1, with D possibly matching TRBD1 (5 bases). The CDR3 extends over 13 amino acids. Germline assignment: CDR1 LNHDA and CDR2 SQIVND (reference sequence). The V end was cut by 1 base, the J end by 6 bases, with 7 bases between. Written as DNA, the CDR3 is TGTGCCAGTAGTATAGTTAGGGGCAATGAGCAGTTCTTC. Its translation is CASSIVRGNEQFF.

In this sample, this clone turned up once. This sequence joins TRBV6-6 and TRBJ1-2; D might be TRBD1 (6 bases). In germline, CDR1 is MNHNY, CDR2 SVGAGI (reference sequence). Trimming took off 2 bases at V and 6 bases at J, with 13 bases between the two ends. This CDR3 contains 14 residues. CDR3 coding DNA: TGTGCCAGCAGTTACCGGACAGCTGAAGATGGCTACACCTTC. This sequence encodes CASSYRTAEDGYTF.

J is TRBJ2-2 and V is TRBV19, with D possibly being TRBD2 (6 bases). Germline V CDR1 and CDR2: LNHDA, SQIVND (reference sequence). Trimming took 5 bases from V and 2 from J, leaving 12 bases between them. The CDR3 spans 15 residues. In DNA, the CDR3 is TGTGCCAGTAGTGTGGGGGGAGGAAACACCGGGGAGCTGTTTTTT. This translates into CASSVGGGNTGELFF.

The chain recombines TRBV6-6 with TRBJ2-1; possible D gene TRBD2, 5 bases. The germline gives CDR1 MNHNY, CDR2 SVGAGI (reference sequence). The CDR3 is 12 amino acids. V gave up 2 bases and J gave up 8 bases, with 7 bases separating them. The DNA of the CDR3 is TGTGCCAGCAGTTACGGACTCTATGAGCAGTTCTTC. This translates into CASSYGLYEQFF.

The rearrangement uses TRBV2 and TRBJ2-5; 10 nucleotides align to TRBD1. The CDR3 runs 16 residues. Germline assignment: CDR1 SNHLY and CDR2 FYNNEI. V dropped 6 bases and J dropped 5; count of bases not matched to a gene: 12. The CDR3 DNA is TGTGCCAGCAGGACGTCTCCCGGGACAGGGGTGGAGACCCAGTACTTC. This translates into CASRTSPGTGVETQYF.

The chain combines TRBV7-2 with TRBJ2-2, with unresolved D. V lost 5 bases and J lost 3, with 4 bases in between. This CDR3 is built from 12 residues. Germline-derived CDR1 and CDR2 are SGHTA and FQGNSA. This chain's CDR3 is CASSPDTGELFF. The CDR3 DNA sequence: TGTGCCAGCAGCCCAGACACCGGGGAGCTGTTTTTT.

The gene calls are TRBV30 and TRBJ2-6; D is possibly TRBD1 (6 bases). CDR3 length equals 13 residues. Germline-derived CDR1 and CDR2 are GTSNPN and SVGIG (reference sequence). In DNA form, the CDR3 reads TGTGCTGGCACAGGGCAAGGGGCCAACGTCCTGACTTTC. It translates to CAGTGQGANVLTF.

The chain carries TRBV6-1 and TRBJ2-7; 13 bases are a match to TRBD2. There are 15 residues in the CDR3. Germline CDR1 and CDR2: MNHNS and SASEGT. V lost 10 bases, J lost 6 bases, and 12 bases stayed unmatched. In nucleotides, the CDR3 is TGTGCCACCGAAGTACTAGCGGGAGGGGGGCTCGAGCAGTACTTC. Amino acids: CATEVLAGGGLEQYF.

This clone was seen a few times. The genes are TRBV9 and TRBJ1-3, with D hard to call. Germline V gene sequence: CDR1 SGDLS, CDR2 YYNGEE. The CDR3 has 17 amino acids. V was clipped by 0 bases and J by 4 bases, with 17 bases between them. The CDR3 spells CASSVAVGGSVGNTIYF. CDR3 sequence (DNA): TGTGCCAGCAGCGTAGCGGTTGGTGGGAGCGTGGGAAACACCATATATTTT.

The gene calls are TRBV5-1 and TRBJ1-2; 8 nucleotides match TRBD1. The germline V gene encodes CDR1 SGHRS and CDR2 YFSETQ. The CDR3 is 17 residues long. V shed 2 bases, J shed 5 bases, and the junction held 14 bases outside the gene matches. For the CDR3, the DNA is TGCGCCAGCAGCTTTGGACCTACAGGGGGGACCCAATATGGCTACACCTTC. Amino acids: CASSFGPTGGTQYGYTF.

V is TRBV6-6 and J is TRBJ2-1; 12 bases line up with TRBD2. This CDR3 contains 14 residues. Per the germline V gene, CDR1 is MNHNY and CDR2 is SVGAGI (reference sequence). With V trimmed by 6 bases and J by 8 bases, 5 bases remained unmatched. CDR3 DNA sequence: TGTGCCAGCAGGTGGACTAGCGGGATCGATGAGCAGTTCTTC. As protein: CASRWTSGIDEQFF.

The chain uses TRBV9 and TRBJ2-1; 10 nucleotides align to TRBD2. The V segment lost 4 bases and the J segment 4 bases; nucleotides outside the gene matches: 8. This CDR3 is built from 16 residues. Germline CDR1 reads SGDLS; CDR2 reads YYNGEE. CDR3 DNA: TGTGCCAGCAGCCCCCCTAGCGGGAGCAGGTACAATGAGCAGTTCTTC. Its translation: CASSPPSGSRYNEQFF.

The V and J genes are TRBV7-2 and TRBJ2-1; TRBD2 matches at 9 bases. In germline, CDR1 is SGHTA, CDR2 FQGNSA. With V trimmed by 7 bases and J by 4 bases, 8 bases remained unmatched. The CDR3 length is 15 residues. The chain's CDR3 is CASMGLAGSYNEQFF. DNA of the CDR3: TGTGCCAGCATGGGGCTAGCGGGATCTTACAATGAGCAGTTCTTC.

This chain joins TRBV9 and TRBJ2-3, with D perhaps matching TRBD2 (6 bases). This CDR3 region has 16 residues. Germline CDR1 SGDLS, CDR2 YYNGEE. V was cut by 0 bases and J by 4 bases, with 15 bases left in between. The CDR3 protein is CASSVVTGGGADTQYF. The CDR3, as DNA: TGTGCCAGCAGCGTAGTTACAGGAGGCGGGGCAGATACGCAGTATTTT.

This chain connects TRBV2 to TRBJ2-1, with D possibly matching TRBD2 (7 bases). This CDR3 is built from 13 residues. Germline V gives CDR1 SNHLY, CDR2 FYNNEI. Trimming took 8 bases from V and 3 from J, leaving 11 bases between them. The CDR3, as DNA: TGTGCCAGCGAGGGGGGGGTCTACAATGAGCAGTTCTTC. As protein: CASEGGVYNEQFF.

The rearrangement joins TRBV7-6 to TRBJ2-1, with D uncertain. V was shortened by 8 bases and J by 8 bases, with 10 bases between the two germline ends. Germline V gene sequence: CDR1 SGHVS, CDR2 FNYEAQ. The CDR3 length is 11 residues. CDR3 sequence (DNA): TGTGCCAGCTCAATTTCGGATGAGCAGTTCTTC. It encodes CASSISDEQFF.

The gene calls are TRBV5-4 and TRBJ2-7, with D perhaps TRBD2 (6 bases). V was trimmed by 3 bases and J by 2 bases, leaving 12 bases between them. CDR3 length: 14 residues. Per the germline V gene, CDR1 is SGHNT and CDR2 is YYREEE (reference sequence). The CDR3 DNA sequence: TGTGCCAGCAGCTCCCCTGGGGGGACCTACGAGCAGTACTTC. It yields the protein CASSSPGGTYEQYF.

V and J are TRBV28 and TRBJ1-4; maybe TRBD1 (6 bases). This CDR3 has 15 amino acids. Trimming cost V 1 base and J 5 bases, with 11 bases left between them. Germline CDR1 MDHEN, CDR2 SYDVKM. The CDR3 region is CASSLSGQGNEKLFF. The CDR3 DNA reads as TGTGCCAGCAGTTTATCTGGGCAGGGGAATGAAAAACTGTTTTTT.

The V gene is TRBV5-1, the J gene TRBJ2-3; TRBD2 might be the D (6 bases). The ends were cut back, 4 bases at V and 1 base at J, with 10 bases in the middle. The germline CDR1 and CDR2 sequences are SGHRS and YFSETQ. There are 14 residues in the CDR3. CDR3 loop: CASSPSSGTDTQYF. Written as DNA, the CDR3 is TGCGCCAGCAGCCCCTCTAGCGGCACAGATACGCAGTATTTT.

The chain joins TRBV19 to TRBJ2-1, with 7 nucleotides matching TRBD1. Germline trimming cut 2 bases from V and 4 bases from J; bases unmatched to any gene: 2. This CDR3 spans 14 amino acids. The germline CDR1 and CDR2 sequences are LNHDA and SQIVND (reference sequence). DNA of the CDR3: TGTGCCAGTAGTATACAGGGGGTATACAATGAGCAGTTCTTC. It is translated as CASSIQGVYNEQFF.

The DNA for the CDR3 is TGCGCCAGCAGCTTGGTAGACATGAACACTGAAGCTTTCTTT. Protein: CASSLVDMNTEAFF. J is TRBJ1-1 and V is TRBV5-1, with D unclear. The V and J ends lost 0 bases and 0 bases respectively, with 6 bases between them. The germline V gene has CDR1 SGHRS and CDR2 YFSETQ. CDR3 length: 14 amino acids.

A few counts support this clone. The chain has TRBV30 and TRBJ1-1, with a weak D call TRBD1 (6 bases). The CDR3 is 13 amino acids. Trimming cost V 7 bases and J 1 base, with 13 bases left between them. The V gene's germline CDR1 is GTSNPN and CDR2 SVGIG (reference sequence). The CDR3 is CALGGAGNTEAFF. Written as DNA, the CDR3 is TGTGCCTTGGGGGGGGCTGGGAACACTGAAGCTTTCTTT.

V usage is TRBV10-3 and J usage is TRBJ1-1; TRBD1 is a possible D gene (5 bases). This CDR3 contains 15 residues. Between the trimmed V and J ends, which lost 0 bases and 4 bases, there was a span of 12 bases. Germline CDR1 ENHRY, CDR2 SYGVKD. The CDR3 is CAISESQGLGTEAFF. CDR3 DNA: TGTGCCATCAGTGAGTCGCAGGGCCTGGGCACTGAAGCTTTCTTT.

This chain uses TRBV4-3 with TRBJ2-7; D gene unclear. Trimming pared 0 bases from V and 3 bases from J, leaving 6 bases between. CDR3 length: 13 residues. Germline V gene sequence: CDR1 LGHNA, CDR2 YSLEER. CDR3 bases: TGCGCCAGCAGCCAAGAGGGCAACTACGAGCAGTACTTC. Protein product: CASSQEGNYEQYF.